The 28 T cell receptor beta chains presented below share a single source sample, sequenced in a study of T cell responses to AZD1222 COVID-19 vaccine. The method was immunoSEQ multiplex PCR; TCRdb's version includes in-frame clones alone and lacks a portion of them. The table shows 120,000 or so clones, with approximately 89% occurring only once. Sequencing used peripheral blood, obtained on day 0 of AZD1222 vaccination. These receptors all come from an adult in good health.

This clone occurred a few times. The rearrangement links TRBV19 to TRBJ1-5; no clear D gene. The CDR3 has 18 amino acids. V lost 1 base, J lost 2 bases, and 18 bases lay in between. Germline V gene lookup returns CDR1 LNHDA and CDR2 SQIVND (reference sequence). As DNA, the CDR3 is TGTGCCAGTAGTATAGGGCCCTGGAAAGAGGGTGGCAATCAGCCCCAGCATTTT. This encodes CASSIGPWKEGGNQPQHF. Drawing the rest from reference TRBV19 and TRBJ1-5, the complete variable domain is DGGITQSPKYLFRKEGQNVTLSCEQNLNHDAMYWYRQDPGQGLRLIYYSQIVNDFQKGDIAEGYSVSREKKESFPLTVTSAQKNPTAFYLCASSIGPWKEGGNQPQHFGDGTRLSIL.

V gene TRBV7-9 combines with J gene TRBJ1-6, with D possibly matching TRBD1 (6 bases). The CDR3 extends over 14 amino acids. CDR1 and CDR2 from the germline V gene are SEHNR and FQNEAQ (reference sequence). The germline V and J ends were trimmed by 1 base and 14 bases, with 15 bases remaining between them. Here the CDR3 DNA reads TGTGCCAGCAGCTTAGAAGGTGGCAGGGGAGCCCTCCACTTT. Translated, it gives CASSLEGGRGALHF. Filled out from reference TRBV7-9 and TRBJ1-6, the complete variable domain reads DTGVSQNPRHKITKRGQNVTFRCDPISEHNRLYWYRQTLGQGPEFLTYFQNEAQLEKSRLLSDRFSAERPKGSFSTLEIQRTEQGDSAMYLCASSLEGGRGALHFGNGTRLTVT.

The chain links TRBV18 to TRBJ2-7; weak D call: TRBD1 (6 bases). Germline V gives CDR1 KGHSH, CDR2 LQKENI. Trimming took 1 base from V and 6 from J, leaving 16 bases between them. This CDR3 contains 15 residues. In DNA form, the CDR3 reads TGTGCCAGCTCACCACTGGACAGTATGTTATCCGAGCAGTACTTC. Its protein is CASSPLDSMLSEQYF.

The chain joins TRBV27 to TRBJ2-7, with 12 bases fitting TRBD1. Per germline, CDR1 MNHEY and CDR2 SMNVEV (reference sequence). V shed 3 bases, J shed 6 bases, and the junction held 3 bases outside the gene matches. This CDR3 has 14 residues. The CDR3 reads CASSFRGQGAEQYF. The CDR3 coding sequence is TGTGCCAGCAGTTTCCGGGGACAGGGGGCCGAGCAGTACTTC.

The chain recombines TRBV5-1 with TRBJ1-4; TRBD1 is a possible D gene (6 bases). The CDR3 consists of 14 residues. Trimming cost V 5 bases and J 7 bases, with 15 bases left between them. The germline gives CDR1 SGHRS, CDR2 YFSETQ. The CDR3 DNA reads as TGCGCCAGCAGACCACAGGGTTGGGGTGAAAAACTGTTTTTT. Protein: CASRPQGWGEKLFF.

This rearrangement joins TRBV27 to TRBJ1-5, with D possibly being TRBD1 (5 bases). V lost 6 bases to trimming and J lost 2 bases, with 14 bases between them. Germline V gives CDR1 MNHEY, CDR2 SMNVEV (reference sequence). The CDR3 contains 15 residues. The CDR3 DNA reads TGTGCCAGCAGGACCGGGACTAAAGGCAATCAGCCCCAGCATTTT. Encoded protein: CASRTGTKGNQPQHF.

A single count supports this clone. This chain links TRBV25-1 with TRBJ1-1; no reliable D call. V shed 2 bases and J shed 12 bases, with 16 bases lying between them. CDR3 size: 13 residues. The germline gives CDR1 MGHDK, CDR2 SYGVNS. DNA of the CDR3: TGTGCCAGCAGTGAACCCCCACAAGCTGCAACTTTCTTT. This translates into CASSEPPQAATFF.

The gene calls are TRBV21-1 and TRBJ1-2. TRBV21-1 is listed as a pseudogene. The CDR3 covers 11 residues. CDR3 nucleotide sequence: TGTTACGAGGGGGGCAGCTATGGCTACACCTTC. Translation: CYEGGSYGYTF.

The CDR3 coding sequence is TGCGCCAGCAGCTTGGCTTTCGGATCCTACGAGCAGTACTTC. It yields the protein CASSLAFGSYEQYF. The rearrangement links TRBV5-1 to TRBJ2-7; no reliable D call. The V end was cut by 0 bases, the J end by 1 base, with 8 bases between. CDR1 is SGHRS and CDR2 is YFSETQ in the germline V gene. This CDR3 is 14 amino acids long.

The rearrangement uses TRBV7-2 and TRBJ2-1; D uncertain. The CDR3 runs to 14 residues. The V end lost 1 base, the J end lost 5 bases, and 9 bases lay between the germline ends. Germline values: CDR1 SGHTA, CDR2 FQGNSA. The CDR3 reads CASSLGGVNNEQFF. Here the CDR3 DNA reads TGTGCCAGCAGCTTAGGTGGGGTTAACAATGAGCAGTTCTTC.

The genes are TRBV6-4 and TRBJ1-6; D possibly corresponds to TRBD1 (5 bases). The V end was cut by 3 bases, the J end by 5 bases, with 11 bases between. The CDR3 consists of 15 residues. Germline V lookup: CDR1 MRHNA, CDR2 SNTAGT. The CDR3 here is CASSEQGGDNSPLHF. DNA for the CDR3: TGTGCCAGCAGTGAGCAGGGCGGGGATAATTCACCCCTCCACTTT.

The rearrangement joins TRBV7-8 to TRBJ2-5, with 7 bases fitting TRBD1. Germline CDR1 reads SGHVS; CDR2 reads FQNEAQ. Trimming removed 2 bases from V and 4 bases from J; junction bases left unmatched: 10. CDR3 size: 16 residues. CDR3 protein: CASSLSPQGTPETQYF. DNA for the CDR3: TGTGCCAGCAGCTTATCCCCACAGGGGACCCCAGAGACCCAGTACTTC.

CDR3 sequence (DNA): TGTGCCGCCCGGAGGGCAGGGGTAGGCTACACCTTC. Its protein product is CAARRAGVGYTF. This rearrangement joins TRBV10-3 to TRBJ1-2, with D maybe TRBD1 (6 bases). CDR3 size: 12 residues. V was shortened by 11 bases and J by 8 bases, with 18 bases between the two germline ends. CDR1 and CDR2 (germline): ENHRY, SYGVKD.

The V and J genes are TRBV19 and TRBJ2-1, with D perhaps matching TRBD1 (6 bases). The V end was cut by 11 bases, the J end by 4 bases, with 18 bases between. The germline CDR1 and CDR2 sequences are LNHDA and SQIVND (reference sequence). The CDR3 is 14 amino acids. The CDR3, as DNA: TGTGCCTCCAAACCGGGACACGGATACAATGAGCAGTTCTTC. This gives the protein CASKPGHGYNEQFF.

The chain's CDR3 is CASSLNSGANVLTF. DNA for the CDR3: TGTGCCAGCAGCCTAAACAGTGGGGCCAACGTCCTGACTTTC. The chain joins TRBV3-1 (or the pseudogene TRBV3-2) to TRBJ2-6; D is unresolved. Germline V CDR1 and CDR2: LGHDT, YNNKEL (reference sequence). This CDR3 region has 14 residues. Trimming left V 4 bases short and J 3 bases short, with 7 bases between.

The V and J genes are TRBV6-5 and TRBJ1-1; no firm D call. The CDR3 has 12 amino acids. The V gene lost 6 bases and the J gene lost 11 bases, with 16 bases spanning the gap. Germline V gives CDR1 MNHEY, CDR2 SVGAGI. The DNA for the CDR3 is TGTGCCAGCAGGGAGACGGTAGCGGGGGCTTTCTTT. Residues: CASRETVAGAFF.

The genes are TRBV7-2 and TRBJ2-7; a possible D gene is TRBD1 (6 bases). The CDR3 runs to 13 residues. Looked up from germline, CDR1 is SGHTA and CDR2 is FQGNSA. V lost 6 bases and J 0 bases, leaving 9 bases between the germline ends. CDR3 sequence: CASRGHYSYEQYF. DNA for the CDR3: TGTGCCAGCAGGGGACATTACTCCTACGAGCAGTACTTC.

CDR3: CASTHRTDQETQYF. The CDR3 DNA reads as TGTGCCAGCACCCACCGGACAGATCAAGAGACCCAGTACTTC. The chain is built from TRBV6-6 and TRBJ2-5; a possible D gene is TRBD1 (6 bases). CDR3 length: 14 amino acids. The V gene's germline CDR1 is MNHNY and CDR2 SVGAGI (reference sequence). V lost 7 bases to trimming and J lost 2 bases, with 14 bases between them.

A remark on this clone: This CDR3 is also generated by other DNA sequences in the sample. This chain's CDR3 is CAWSRDSNQPQHF. DNA for the CDR3: TGTGCCTGGAGCCGGGACAGCAATCAGCCCCAGCATTTT. The chain employs TRBV30 and TRBJ1-5; possible D gene TRBD1, 5 bases. The CDR3 is 13 residues long. Per the germline V gene, CDR1 is GTSNPN and CDR2 is SVGIG (reference sequence). V was pared by 3 bases and J by 1 base, with 7 bases between.

The chain combines TRBV20-1 with TRBJ2-5, with TRBD1 as a possible D gene (6 bases). This CDR3 has 13 residues. Per germline, CDR1 DFQATT and CDR2 SNEGSKA (reference sequence). Trimming stripped 3 bases from V and 9 bases from J, with 17 bases between. The CDR3 sequence is CSASRSGVEAQYF. CDR3 bases: TGCAGTGCTAGTCGGTCAGGGGTCGAGGCCCAGTACTTC.

The rearrangement uses TRBV27 and TRBJ1-5; D may be TRBD1 (6 bases). CDR3 size: 17 residues. Germline loops: CDR1 MNHEY, CDR2 SMNVEV (reference sequence). Trimming removed 0 bases from V and 2 bases from J, with 14 bases in between. The CDR3 region is CASSLSSTGRRNQPQHF. CDR3 sequence (DNA): TGTGCCAGCAGTTTATCGTCTACAGGGAGACGCAATCAGCCCCAGCATTTT.

On this clone: Within the sample, other DNA sequences also encode this same CDR3. The chain uses TRBV29-1 and TRBJ2-1, with 8 bases that match TRBD2. Germline V CDR1 and CDR2: SQVTM, ANQGSEA. V gave up 6 bases and J gave up 7 bases; unmatched junction bases: 2. The CDR3 runs to 11 residues. The CDR3 DNA reads TGCAGCGTCGGACTAGCAAATGAGCAGTTCTTC. This encodes CSVGLANEQFF.

V usage is TRBV27 and J usage is TRBJ1-4; D is unclear. Between the trimmed V and J ends, which lost 4 bases and 11 bases, there was a span of 20 bases. Germline lookup yields CDR1 MNHEY and CDR2 SMNVEV (reference sequence). The CDR3 has 15 amino acids. The CDR3 here is CASSSNVGTNGKLFF. The CDR3 DNA follows: TGTGCCAGCAGTTCAAACGTGGGCACGAACGGGAAACTGTTTTTT.

The chain uses TRBV5-4 and TRBJ2-7, with 13 nucleotides matching TRBD2. This CDR3 contains 15 residues. From germline, CDR1 is SGHNT and CDR2 YYREEE (reference sequence). V dropped 1 base and J dropped 5; count of bases not matched to a gene: 3. Here the CDR3 DNA reads TGTGCCAGCAGCTTGTCAGGGACTAGCGGGGACGAGCAGTACTTC. Amino acid sequence: CASSLSGTSGDEQYF.

A single count supports this clone. The chain uses TRBV6-5 and TRBJ2-7; 11 nucleotides match TRBD2. CDR1 is MNHEY, CDR2 SVGAGI, per germline. J was trimmed by 0 bases and V by 2 bases; bases with no gene match: 0. The CDR3 length is 15 residues. The CDR3 loop is CASSYGTSGSYEQYF. The CDR3 nucleotides are TGTGCCAGCAGTTACGGGACTAGCGGCTCCTACGAGCAGTACTTC.

The rearrangement uses TRBV12-3 or TRBV12-4 and TRBJ2-7; D is uncertain. This CDR3 has 12 residues. Trimming shortened V by 4 bases and J by 9 bases, and 13 bases separated the two germline ends. CDR3 loop: CASSWVLIVQYF. In DNA, the CDR3 is TGTGCCAGCAGTTGGGTCTTAATCGTGCAGTACTTC.

The V call is TRBV5-1, the J call TRBJ1-1; TRBD1 matches at 8 bases. Germline V gives CDR1 SGHRS, CDR2 YFSETQ. The CDR3 runs to 13 residues. The ends lost 4 bases at V and 11 bases at J; junction bases unmatched: 10. The chain's CDR3 is CASSAGGRTLAFF. The CDR3 DNA follows: TGCGCCAGCAGCGCAGGGGGCCGGACCTTGGCTTTCTTT.

CDR3 region: CASSLSGGGSITEAFF. CDR3 DNA: TGTGCCAGCAGCTTATCTGGTGGAGGGAGTATTACTGAAGCTTTCTTT. V gene TRBV11-2 combines with J gene TRBJ1-1; no reliable D call. Germline V gene data show CDR1 as SGHAT and CDR2 as FQNNGV. This CDR3 has 16 residues. Trimming shortened V by 2 bases and J by 5 bases, and 18 bases separated the two germline ends.